The 4 T cell receptor beta chains listed next were all sequenced from one sample in a study of cytomegalovirus exposure and HLA in healthy donors. Primers: 60 Vbeta forward and 13 Jbeta reverse. Libraries were prepared by immunoSEQ multiplex PCR; TCRdb keeps only in-frame clonotypes and omits some of them. This table has roughly 67,000 clones, more than 80% appearing once. Sample: PBMCs. The receptors shown here come from a woman in her 30s in good health and CMV-seronegative.

This chain links TRBV10-3 with TRBJ2-6, with D perhaps matching TRBD1 (6 bases). The V end lost 11 bases, the J end lost 3 bases, and 17 bases lay between the germline ends. This CDR3 spans 15 amino acids. Germline CDR1 and CDR2: ENHRY and SYGVKD. The CDR3 region has the DNA TGTGCCTCAACATATCAGGGGAATGGGGCCAACGTCCTGACTTTC. This sequence encodes CASTYQGNGANVLTF.

The J gene is TRBJ2-2, the V gene TRBV2, with 8 bases lining up with TRBD1. With V trimmed by 4 bases and J by 2 bases, 3 bases remained unmatched. This CDR3 region has 15 residues. Germline V CDR1 and CDR2: SNHLY, FYNNEI. This CDR3 reads CASSGQGINTGELFF. In nucleotides, the CDR3 is TGTGCCAGCAGTGGACAGGGGATAAACACCGGGGAGCTGTTTTTT.

The chain joins TRBV9 to TRBJ1-1; TRBD1 aligns across 9 bases. This CDR3 is 16 amino acids long. After removal of 4 bases from V and 4 bases from J, the junction contained 11 bases not matched to a gene. Germline-derived CDR1 and CDR2 are SGDLS and YYNGEE. The CDR3, as DNA: TGTGCCAGCAGCACGGGACAGGGCGGGGGTGGCACTGAAGCTTTCTTT. Protein sequence: CASSTGQGGGGTEAFF.

The chain uses TRBV5-4 and TRBJ1-2; tentatively, D is TRBD1 (5 bases). The germline CDR1 and CDR2 sequences are SGHNT and YYREEE (reference sequence). The CDR3 consists of 15 residues. The V end was cut by 4 bases, the J end by 3 bases, with 16 bases between. CDR3 loop: CASSRFDREDYGYTF. The DNA for the CDR3 is TGTGCCAGCAGCCGATTCGACAGAGAGGACTATGGCTACACCTTC.